This T cell receptor (beta chain) was sequenced in a study of shared clonotypes between healthy human individuals. Naive CD8 cells lacked CD45RO and underwent positive selection for CCR7, leaving out terminally differentiated effector memory CD45RA+ cells. The V gene's germline CDR1 is KGHSH and CDR2 LQKENI. J gave up 2 bases and V 3 bases, and 6 bases lay outside the gene matches. The CDR3 totals 16 residues. Sequencing used immunoSEQ multiplex PCR; TCRdb keeps in-frame clones, though not all of them. The data contain roughly 1,800,000 clones, less than 95% of them singletons. Notes on the study in general: Compared with clonotypes that all four donors shared, non-shared clonotypes had lower generation probabilities.

Comments on this clone: The antigen is unknown.

The V and J genes are TRBV18 and TRBJ1-3, with 8 positions matching TRBD1. This TCR came from a man aged 18-30 years in good health. Sequencing was performed on naive CD8+ T cells sorted from blood. This chain's CDR3 is CASSPLDREAGNTIYF. Written as DNA, the CDR3 is TGTGCCAGCTCACCTTTGGACAGGGAGGCTGGAAACACCATATATTTT.